These 28 T cell receptor beta chains share one sample of origin, sequenced in a study of shared clonotypes between healthy human individuals (TCRdb year 2020). Library construction relied on the immunoSEQ multiplex PCR assay. TCRdb limited this immuneACCESS table to in-frame rearrangements with V and J called. A share of clones is missing; checked studies link under half to unresolved V genes, and the rest is unexplained. The sample records 400,000 to 600,000 clones, about 80% of which are singletons. The leading ten clones occupy approximately 12% of the sample. Sequencing was carried out using PBMCs. Receptors originate from a woman aged 40 to 55 in good health. Some clones in this sample may be carry-over from other donors' samples.

V and J are TRBV7-9 and TRBJ2-3; TRBD1 might be the D (5 bases). V was cut by 6 bases and J by 2 bases, with 21 bases left in between. The germline CDR1 and CDR2 sequences are SEHNR and FQNEAQ (reference sequence). The CDR3 has 17 residues. CDR3 loop: CASSYEGSRAATDTQYF. CDR3 nucleotide sequence: TGTGCCAGCAGTTATGAAGGCAGCAGGGCGGCCACAGATACGCAGTATTTT.

The rearrangement links TRBV30 to TRBJ2-7; 8 bases line up with TRBD2. Germline V gene sequence: CDR1 GTSNPN, CDR2 SVGIG (reference sequence). This CDR3 is built from 14 residues. The V segment lost 8 bases and the J segment 4 bases; nucleotides outside the gene matches: 13. The CDR3 DNA follows: TGTGCCACTGGAGCTGGGACTAGGGGTTACGAGCAGTACTTC. This gives the protein CATGAGTRGYEQYF.

The chain uses TRBV6-5 and TRBJ2-5; no clear D. V was clipped by 3 bases and J by 7 bases, with 6 bases between them. Germline V gives CDR1 MNHEY, CDR2 SVGAGI. The CDR3 consists of 11 residues. The CDR3 reads CASSYWGTQYF. CDR3 bases: TGTGCCAGCAGTTATTGGGGGACCCAGTACTTC.

CDR3 amino acids: CASSIRPSGRVEQYF. As DNA, the CDR3 is TGTGCCAGTAGTATAAGACCTAGCGGGAGGGTCGAGCAGTACTTC. The chain has TRBV19 and TRBJ2-7, with 12 bases fitting TRBD2. The CDR3 is made up of 15 amino acids. V was clipped by 2 bases and J by 6 bases; unmatched bases: 5. Per germline, CDR1 LNHDA and CDR2 SQIVND (reference sequence).

This sequence joins TRBV7-9 and TRBJ2-1; 8 nucleotides line up with TRBD2. The germline V gene encodes CDR1 SEHNR and CDR2 FQNEAQ (reference sequence). The CDR3 has 14 residues. V shed 7 bases and J 2 bases; nucleotides not matched to a gene: 4. As DNA, the CDR3 is TGTGCCAGCACCCAAGCGGGAGCCTACAATGAGCAGTTCTTC. Translation gives CASTQAGAYNEQFF.

Note on this clone: Other DNA sequences in the sample encode the same CDR3. The rearrangement joins TRBV5-1 to TRBJ2-5, with TRBD2 identical over 10 bases. V gave up 0 bases and J gave up 2 bases; unmatched junction bases: 1. The CDR3 consists of 15 residues. Germline-derived CDR1 and CDR2 are SGHRS and YFSETQ. The CDR3 protein is CASSLGTSGQETQYF. The CDR3, as DNA: TGCGCCAGCAGCTTGGGGACTAGCGGACAAGAGACCCAGTACTTC.

V gene TRBV2 combines with J gene TRBJ1-1; 9 bases map to TRBD1. The CDR3 spans 14 residues. The V gene's germline CDR1 is SNHLY and CDR2 FYNNEI. With V trimmed by 6 bases and J by 7 bases, 9 bases remained unmatched. This CDR3 reads CASRYGQGYGEAFF. Written as DNA, the CDR3 is TGTGCCAGCAGATACGGACAGGGGTATGGTGAAGCTTTCTTT.

This clone was counted once. The chain carries TRBV2 and TRBJ2-7, with 14 nucleotides matching TRBD2. CDR1 is SNHLY and CDR2 is FYNNEI in the germline V gene. The V segment lost 9 bases and the J segment 5 bases; nucleotides outside the gene matches: 6. This CDR3 spans 14 amino acids. Written as DNA, the CDR3 is TGTGCCAGGGGACTAGCGGGAGATCTAAACGAGCAGTACTTC. It codes for CARGLAGDLNEQYF.

V is TRBV9 and J is TRBJ2-2; perhaps TRBD2 as D (6 bases). CDR3 length: 17 amino acids. The germline CDR1 and CDR2 sequences are SGDLS and YYNGEE. V was trimmed by 4 bases and J by 7 bases, leaving 23 bases between them. CDR3 in amino acids: CASSSSGGTSLGGELFF. CDR3 in DNA: TGTGCCAGCAGCTCCTCTGGAGGGACTTCCCTTGGCGGGGAGCTGTTTTTT.

The V gene is TRBV4-2, the J gene TRBJ2-3; TRBD1 might be the D (6 bases). The CDR3 is made up of 16 amino acids. Germline values: CDR1 LGHNA, CDR2 YNFKEQ. V lost 3 bases and J 2 bases, leaving 15 bases between the germline ends. In DNA form, the CDR3 reads TGTGCCAGCAGCCAGGGGGACATGTCACACACAGATACGCAGTATTTT. It yields the protein CASSQGDMSHTDTQYF.

About this clone: A read error is likely here: a far larger clone is one base away. The chain links TRBV29-1 to TRBJ1-1; the D gene is possibly TRBD1 (6 bases). Germline V CDR1 and CDR2: SQVTM, ANQGSEA. The germline V and J ends were trimmed by 7 bases and 0 bases, with 9 bases remaining between them. The CDR3 sequence is 12 residues long. The CDR3 protein is CSGDMVNTEAFF. As DNA, the CDR3 is TGCAGCGGGGACATGGTGAACACTGAAGCTTTCTTT.

There are many counts of this clone. This chain joins TRBV2 and TRBJ2-1; no reliable D call. This CDR3 is 15 amino acids long. The germline gives CDR1 SNHLY, CDR2 FYNNEI. Between the trimmed V and J ends, which lost 0 bases and 4 bases, there was a span of 10 bases. CDR3 in amino acids: CASSEARTTYNEQFF. The CDR3 DNA follows: TGTGCCAGCAGTGAAGCAAGGACCACTTACAATGAGCAGTTCTTC. The whole variable domain, remainder taken from reference TRBV2 and TRBJ2-1, is EPEVTQTPSHQVTQMGQEVILRCVPISNHLYFYWYRQILGQKVEFLVSFYNNEISEKSEIFDDQFSVERPDGSNFTLKIRSTKLEDSAMYFCASSEARTTYNEQFFGPGTRLTVL.

This clone was seen just once. The rearrangement uses TRBV21-1 and TRBJ2-3; the DNA was not used to check the table's D call, TRBD2. TRBV21-1 is labeled a pseudogene. This CDR3 spans 16 amino acids. The CDR3 loop is CASSAPGLAGSDTQYF. CDR3 DNA sequence: TGTGCCAGCAGCGCTCCGGGACTAGCGGGCTCAGATACGCAGTATTTT.

This clone turned up a few times. This chain links TRBV9 with TRBJ2-2; 9 bases map to TRBD1. Trimming removed 2 bases from V and 1 base from J; junction bases left unmatched: 6. Germline-derived CDR1 and CDR2 are SGDLS and YYNGEE. The CDR3 sequence is 17 residues long. The DNA of the CDR3 is TGTGCCAGCAGCGTTTCCCAGGACAGGGGGAACACCGGGGAGCTGTTTTTT. Its protein product is CASSVSQDRGNTGELFF. The full variable domain, completed using reference TRBV9 and TRBJ2-2, is DSGVTQTPKHLITATGQRVTLRCSPRSGDLSVYWYQQSLDQGLQFLIQYYNGEERAKGNILERFSAQQFPDLHSELNLSSLELGDSALYFCASSVSQDRGNTGELFFGEGSRLTVL.

Many counts were recorded for this clone. The rearrangement joins TRBV5-1 to TRBJ2-7; 7 positions match TRBD1. Losses at the gene ends were 4 bases for V and 4 bases for J; bases not matched to a gene: 11. CDR3 size: 15 residues. Germline V gene sequence: CDR1 SGHRS, CDR2 YFSETQ. CDR3 sequence (DNA): TGCGCCAGCAGCCCCAGATCCGACAGGGTATACGAGCAGTACTTC. Its translation: CASSPRSDRVYEQYF.

At least ten counts were recorded for this clone. The chain combines TRBV6-1 with TRBJ2-1, with 10 nucleotides matching TRBD1. CDR1 is MNHNS, CDR2 SASEGT, per germline. The V gene end was trimmed by 6 bases and the J gene end by 1 base; junction bases not matched to a gene: 3. The length of the CDR3 is 15 residues. The CDR3 spells CASSQDRGSYNEQFF. In nucleotides, the CDR3 is TGTGCCAGCAGCCAGGACAGGGGGTCCTACAATGAGCAGTTCTTC.

This clone has a single count. V gene TRBV19 combines with J gene TRBJ1-5; the match to TRBD1 covers 9 bases. CDR1 and CDR2 from the germline V gene are LNHDA and SQIVND (reference sequence). V was pared by 4 bases and J by 5 bases, with 6 bases of the junction left unmatched. CDR3 length equals 15 residues. In DNA form, the CDR3 reads TGTGCCAGTAGTACAGACAGGGGGATACATCAGCCCCAGCATTTT. Its translation is CASSTDRGIHQPQHF.

The V gene is TRBV19, the J gene TRBJ1-2, with 9 nucleotides matching TRBD1. Germline CDR1 reads LNHDA; CDR2 reads SQIVND (reference sequence). This CDR3 is 13 amino acids long. The V gene end was trimmed by 5 bases and the J gene end by 7 bases; junction bases not matched to a gene: 5. The CDR3 sequence is CASSQQGALGYTF. The CDR3 DNA follows: TGTGCCAGTAGTCAACAGGGGGCGCTTGGCTACACCTTC.

V usage is TRBV18 and J usage is TRBJ2-7; D gene ambiguous. Germline V gives CDR1 KGHSH, CDR2 LQKENI. The CDR3 is 14 amino acids. The germline V and J ends were trimmed by 3 bases and 0 bases, with 9 bases remaining between them. The CDR3 is CASSPLVGSYEQYF. The CDR3 coding sequence is TGTGCCAGCTCACCTCTTGTGGGCTCCTACGAGCAGTACTTC.

The rearrangement links TRBV28 to TRBJ2-1; no clear D gene. Germline V gene sequence: CDR1 MDHEN, CDR2 SYDVKM. CDR3 length equals 16 residues. V was pared by 4 bases and J by 0 bases, with 13 bases between. This CDR3 is CASSSHHGSSYNEQFF. CDR3 DNA sequence: TGTGCCAGCAGTTCACATCACGGAAGCTCCTACAATGAGCAGTTCTTC.

The J gene is TRBJ1-2, the V gene TRBV28; D not resolved. CDR1 is MDHEN and CDR2 is SYDVKM in the germline V gene. This CDR3 is 12 amino acids long. The ends were cut back, 3 bases at V and 6 bases at J, with 8 bases in the middle. CDR3 in amino acids: CASSFYPNGYTF. The CDR3 bases are TGTGCCAGCAGTTTTTACCCGAATGGCTACACCTTC.

V gene TRBV7-3 combines with J gene TRBJ2-1; tentatively, D is TRBD1 or TRBD2 (6 bases each). V lost 5 bases, J lost 1 base, and 9 bases lay in between. Germline V gene sequence: CDR1 SGHTA, CDR2 FQGTGA. The length of the CDR3 is 14 residues. The CDR3 loop reads CASSTGTSYNEQFF. The CDR3 coding sequence is TGTGCCAGCAGCACAGGGACTTCCTACAATGAGCAGTTCTTC. The complete variable domain, with remaining parts taken from reference TRBV7-3 and TRBJ2-1, reads GAGVSQTPSNKVTEKGKYVELRCDPISGHTALYWYRQSLGQGPEFLIYFQGTGAADDSGLPNDRFFAVRPEGSVSTLKIQRTERGDSAVYLCASSTGTSYNEQFFGPGTRLTVL.

The CDR3 region is CASKTSGGEETQYF. CDR3 in DNA: TGTGCCAGCAAAACTAGCGGGGGTGAAGAGACCCAGTACTTC. The gene calls are TRBV6-9 and TRBJ2-5; TRBD2 matches 11 bases. Germline trimming cut 7 bases from V and 3 bases from J; bases unmatched to any gene: 4. The V gene's germline CDR1 is MNHGY and CDR2 SVAAGI. The CDR3 sequence is 14 residues long.

This clone was observed once. The chain recombines TRBV10-3 with TRBJ2-5; weak D call: TRBD1 (7 bases). Germline V gene data show CDR1 as ENHRY and CDR2 as SYGVKD. Trimming shortened V by 11 bases and J by 4 bases, and 14 bases separated the two germline ends. This CDR3 contains 12 residues. Here the CDR3 DNA reads TGTGCCCCGGGGCAGGGGGGAGAGACCCAGTACTTC. Encoded protein: CAPGQGGETQYF.

The V and J genes are TRBV11-1 and TRBJ2-1; 9 bases match TRBD2. Trimming at V came to 5 bases and at J to 4 bases, leaving 12 bases not matched to a gene. The V gene's germline CDR1 is SGHAT and CDR2 FQDESV (reference sequence). This CDR3 spans 17 amino acids. The CDR3 protein is CASSGALSGGKYNEQFF. In DNA, the CDR3 is TGTGCCAGCAGCGGGGCCCTAAGCGGGGGGAAGTACAATGAGCAGTTCTTC.

The CDR3 coding sequence is TGTGCCAGCAGTATACAGGCCTCTGGGGCCAACGTCCTGACTTTC. Its protein product is CASSIQASGANVLTF. The chain uses TRBV7-3 and TRBJ2-6; a weak D match, TRBD1 (5 bases). V was shortened by 6 bases and J by 0 bases, with 9 bases between the two germline ends. Germline values: CDR1 SGHTA, CDR2 FQGTGA. CDR3 length: 15 amino acids.

The CDR3 nucleotides read TGCGCCAGCAGCTGGGGAAGGGGAGCGGGGGCTGCCGAAACTGAAGCTTTCTTT. Translating gives CASSWGRGAGAAETEAFF. The chain joins TRBV5-1 to TRBJ1-1; perhaps TRBD1 as D (6 bases). V was trimmed by 3 bases and J by 5 bases, leaving 26 bases between them. In germline, CDR1 is SGHRS, CDR2 YFSETQ. The CDR3 consists of 18 residues.

The V gene is TRBV12-5, the J gene TRBJ2-2; D tentatively fits TRBD1 or TRBD2 (5 bases each). The V end was cut by 8 bases, the J end by 0 bases, with 13 bases between. Germline V CDR1 and CDR2: LGHNT, FRNRAP. The CDR3 is 15 residues long. This chain's CDR3 is CASRLGGSNTGELFF. CDR3 nucleotides: TGTGCTAGTCGGCTTGGGGGTTCGAACACCGGGGAGCTGTTTTTT.